This T cell receptor (beta chain) was captured by sequencing in a study of radiotherapy plus CTLA-4 blockade in lung cancer. Overall study context: Disease control was present in roughly 29% of patients, and objective responses in about 19%.

Study-level findings and limits: Following radiotherapy plus ipilimumab, tumor-derived TCR clones expanded in the blood. The authors reported that early blood T cell clone dynamics, with interferon-beta, best predicted response.

Here immunoSEQ multiplex PCR was the method, and the copy in TCRdb shows in-frame clones only, minus some. This table has about 80,000 clones, 84% appearing once. Remarks on this clone: No antigen is known for it.

This specimen consisted of peripheral blood, obtained from a patient treated with radiotherapy plus ipilimumab. The receptor comes from a human donor with non-small cell lung cancer who had stable disease on radiotherapy plus ipilimumab.

This CDR3 reads CASRLDRVTYF. As DNA, the CDR3 is TGTGCCAGCAGGTTAGACAGGGTGACGTACTTC. The V gene is TRBV28, the J gene TRBJ2-7; TRBD1 matches at 7 bases. In germline, CDR1 is MDHEN, CDR2 SYDVKM. There are 11 residues in the CDR3. Trimming at V came to 6 bases and at J to 12 bases, leaving 8 bases not matched to a gene.